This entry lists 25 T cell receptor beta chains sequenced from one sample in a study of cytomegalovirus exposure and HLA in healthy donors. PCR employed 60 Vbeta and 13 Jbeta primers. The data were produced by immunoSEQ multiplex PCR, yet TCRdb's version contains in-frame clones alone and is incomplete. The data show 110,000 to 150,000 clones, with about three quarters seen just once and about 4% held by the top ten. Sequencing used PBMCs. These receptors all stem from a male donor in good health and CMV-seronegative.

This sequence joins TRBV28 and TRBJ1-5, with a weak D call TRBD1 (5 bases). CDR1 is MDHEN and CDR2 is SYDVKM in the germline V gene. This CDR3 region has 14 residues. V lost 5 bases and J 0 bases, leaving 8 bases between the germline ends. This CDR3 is CASSPDSSNQPQHF. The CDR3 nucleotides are TGTGCCAGCAGTCCAGACAGTAGCAATCAGCCCCAGCATTTT.

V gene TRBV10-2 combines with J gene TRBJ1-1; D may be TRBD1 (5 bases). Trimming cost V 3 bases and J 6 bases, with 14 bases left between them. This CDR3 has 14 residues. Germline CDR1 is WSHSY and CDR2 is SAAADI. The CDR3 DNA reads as TGCGCCAGCAGTGATCGTGGGGGAGGAGCTGAAGCTTTCTTT. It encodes CASSDRGGGAEAFF.

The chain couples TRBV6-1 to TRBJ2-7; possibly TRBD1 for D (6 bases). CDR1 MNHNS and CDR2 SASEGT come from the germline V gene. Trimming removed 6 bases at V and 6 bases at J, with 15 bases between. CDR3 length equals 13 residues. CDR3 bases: TGTGCCAGCAGAAGGACAGCCTGGGGCGAGCAGTACTTC. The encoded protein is CASRRTAWGEQYF.

CDR3 DNA: TGTGCCAGCTGTACTAGCGGGGCGGGGGATACGCAGTATTTT. This codes for CASCTSGAGDTQYF. The rearrangement joins TRBV5-4 to TRBJ2-3; 10 nucleotides agree with TRBD2. Germline V gene lookup returns CDR1 SGHNT and CDR2 YYREEE (reference sequence). The junction had 8 bases not matched to a gene; V was cut back by 7 bases and J by 6 bases. CDR3 length equals 14 residues. The variable domain in full, completed from reference TRBV5-4 and TRBJ2-3, reads ETGVTQSPTHLIKTRGQQVTLRCSSQSGHNTVSWYQQALGQGPQFIFQYYREEENGRGNFPPRFSGLQFPNYSSELNVNALELDDSALYLCASCTSGAGDTQYFGPGTRLTVL.

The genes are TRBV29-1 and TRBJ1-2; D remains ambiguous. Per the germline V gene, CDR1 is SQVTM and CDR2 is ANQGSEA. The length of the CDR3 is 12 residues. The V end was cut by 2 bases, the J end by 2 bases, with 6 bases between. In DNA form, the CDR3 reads TGCAGCGTTGAATTTATGAACTATGGCTACACCTTC. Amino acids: CSVEFMNYGYTF.

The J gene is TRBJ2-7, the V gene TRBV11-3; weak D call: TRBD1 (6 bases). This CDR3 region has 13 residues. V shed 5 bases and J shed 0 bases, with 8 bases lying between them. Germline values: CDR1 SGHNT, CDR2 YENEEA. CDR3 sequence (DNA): TGTGCCAGCAGCATGGGGGCCTCCTACGAGCAGTACTTC. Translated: CASSMGASYEQYF.

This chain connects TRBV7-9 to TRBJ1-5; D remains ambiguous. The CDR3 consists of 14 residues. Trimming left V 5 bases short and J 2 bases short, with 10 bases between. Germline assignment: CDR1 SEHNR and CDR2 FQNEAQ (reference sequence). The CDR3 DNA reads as TGTGCCAGCAGCCAAATGGGCGGCAATCAGCCCCAGCATTTT. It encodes CASSQMGGNQPQHF.

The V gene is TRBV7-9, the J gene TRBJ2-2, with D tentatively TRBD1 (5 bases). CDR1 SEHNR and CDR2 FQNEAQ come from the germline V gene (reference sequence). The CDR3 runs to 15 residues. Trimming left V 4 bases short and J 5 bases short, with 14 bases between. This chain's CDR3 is CASSSLGHKTGELFF. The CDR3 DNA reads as TGTGCCAGCAGCTCCCTCGGACACAAGACCGGGGAGCTGTTTTTT.

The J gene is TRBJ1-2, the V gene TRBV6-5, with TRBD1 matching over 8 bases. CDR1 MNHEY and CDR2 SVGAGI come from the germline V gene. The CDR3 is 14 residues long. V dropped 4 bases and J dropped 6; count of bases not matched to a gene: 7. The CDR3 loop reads CASSLQTGANGYTF. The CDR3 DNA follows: TGTGCCAGCAGTTTACAGACAGGGGCGAATGGCTACACCTTC.

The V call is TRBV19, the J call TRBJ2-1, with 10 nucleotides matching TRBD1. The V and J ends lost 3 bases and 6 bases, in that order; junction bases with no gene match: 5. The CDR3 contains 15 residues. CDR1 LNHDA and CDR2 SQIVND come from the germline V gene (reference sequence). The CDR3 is CASSMGQGLSNEQFF. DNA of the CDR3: TGTGCCAGTAGTATGGGACAGGGGCTGAGCAATGAGCAGTTCTTC.

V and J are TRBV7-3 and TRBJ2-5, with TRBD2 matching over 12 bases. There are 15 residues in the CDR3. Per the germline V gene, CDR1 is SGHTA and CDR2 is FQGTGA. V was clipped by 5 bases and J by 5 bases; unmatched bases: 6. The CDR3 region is CASSPKGLAGETQYF. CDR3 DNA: TGTGCCAGCAGCCCCAAAGGACTAGCGGGGGAGACCCAGTACTTC.

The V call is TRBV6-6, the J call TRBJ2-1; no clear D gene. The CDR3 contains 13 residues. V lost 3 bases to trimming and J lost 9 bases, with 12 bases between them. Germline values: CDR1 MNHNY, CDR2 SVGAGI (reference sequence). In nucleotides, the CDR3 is TGTGCCAGCAGTTATATGTCAGGCGTTGAGCAGTTCTTC. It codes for CASSYMSGVEQFF.

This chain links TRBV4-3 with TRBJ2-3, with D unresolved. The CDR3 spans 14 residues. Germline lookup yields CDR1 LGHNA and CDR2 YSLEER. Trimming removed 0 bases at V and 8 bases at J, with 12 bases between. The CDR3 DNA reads TGCGCCAGCAGCCAAGAACTGCTCCTAGGTACGCAGTATTTT. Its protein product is CASSQELLLGTQYF.

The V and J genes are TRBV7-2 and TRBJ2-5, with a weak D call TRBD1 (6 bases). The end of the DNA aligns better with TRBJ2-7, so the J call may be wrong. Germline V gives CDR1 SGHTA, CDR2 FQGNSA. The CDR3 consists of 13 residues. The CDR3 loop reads CASSVTGLYEQYF. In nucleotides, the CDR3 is TGTGCCAGCAGCGTAACAGGGTTATACGAGCAGTACTTC.

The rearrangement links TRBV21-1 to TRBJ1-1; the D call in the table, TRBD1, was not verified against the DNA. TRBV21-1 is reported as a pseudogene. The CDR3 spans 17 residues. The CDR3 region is CASSKFRPSEIRGEAFF. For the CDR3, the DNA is TGTGCCAGCAGCAAATTTAGGCCTTCGGAGATCAGGGGTGAAGCTTTCTTT.

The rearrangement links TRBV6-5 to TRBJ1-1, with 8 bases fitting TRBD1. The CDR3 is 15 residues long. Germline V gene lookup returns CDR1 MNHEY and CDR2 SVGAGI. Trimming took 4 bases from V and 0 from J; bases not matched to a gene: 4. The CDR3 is CASSLTGALNTEAFF. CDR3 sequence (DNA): TGTGCCAGCAGTTTGACAGGGGCCCTGAACACTGAAGCTTTCTTT.

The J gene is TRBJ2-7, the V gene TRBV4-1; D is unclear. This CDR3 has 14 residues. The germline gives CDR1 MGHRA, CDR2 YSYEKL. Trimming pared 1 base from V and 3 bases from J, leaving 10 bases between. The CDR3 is CASSQGTLDYEQYF. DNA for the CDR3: TGCGCCAGCAGCCAAGGAACTCTCGACTACGAGCAGTACTTC.

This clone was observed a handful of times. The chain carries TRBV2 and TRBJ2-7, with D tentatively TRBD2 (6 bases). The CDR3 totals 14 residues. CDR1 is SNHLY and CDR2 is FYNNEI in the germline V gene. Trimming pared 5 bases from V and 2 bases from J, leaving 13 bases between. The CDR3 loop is CASSTQGLAYEQYF. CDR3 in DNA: TGTGCCAGCAGTACTCAGGGACTTGCCTACGAGCAGTACTTC.

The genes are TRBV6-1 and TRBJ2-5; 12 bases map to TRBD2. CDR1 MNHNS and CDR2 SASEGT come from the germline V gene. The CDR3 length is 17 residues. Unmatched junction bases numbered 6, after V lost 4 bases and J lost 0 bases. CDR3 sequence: CASSAFTSGGYQETQYF. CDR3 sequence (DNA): TGTGCCAGCAGTGCCTTCACTAGCGGGGGGTACCAAGAGACCCAGTACTTC.

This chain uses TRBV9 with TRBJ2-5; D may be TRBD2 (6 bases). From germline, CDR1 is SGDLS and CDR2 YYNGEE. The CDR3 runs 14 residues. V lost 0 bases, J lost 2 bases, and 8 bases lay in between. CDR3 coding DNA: TGTGCCAGCAGCGTAGGGAGGGTACAAGAGACCCAGTACTTC. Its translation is CASSVGRVQETQYF.

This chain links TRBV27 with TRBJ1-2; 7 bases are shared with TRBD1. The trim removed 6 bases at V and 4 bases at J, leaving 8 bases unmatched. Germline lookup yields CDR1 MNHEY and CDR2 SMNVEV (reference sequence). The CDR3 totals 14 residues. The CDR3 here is CASRQAGGIYGYTF. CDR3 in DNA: TGTGCCAGCAGACAGGCAGGGGGAATCTATGGCTACACCTTC.

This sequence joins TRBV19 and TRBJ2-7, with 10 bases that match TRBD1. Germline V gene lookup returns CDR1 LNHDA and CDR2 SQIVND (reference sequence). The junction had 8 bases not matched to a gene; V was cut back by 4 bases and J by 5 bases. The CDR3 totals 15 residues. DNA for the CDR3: TGTGCCAGTAGTAAGGCCGGGACAGGGGCCGACGAGCAGTACTTC. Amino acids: CASSKAGTGADEQYF.

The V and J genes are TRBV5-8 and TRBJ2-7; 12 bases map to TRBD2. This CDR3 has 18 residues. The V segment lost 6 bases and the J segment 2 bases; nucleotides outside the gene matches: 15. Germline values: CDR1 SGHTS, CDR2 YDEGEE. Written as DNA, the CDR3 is TGTGCCAGCACCCCGGGGGTGCTAGCGGGAGGGCTGGCCTACGAGCAGTACTTC. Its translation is CASTPGVLAGGLAYEQYF.

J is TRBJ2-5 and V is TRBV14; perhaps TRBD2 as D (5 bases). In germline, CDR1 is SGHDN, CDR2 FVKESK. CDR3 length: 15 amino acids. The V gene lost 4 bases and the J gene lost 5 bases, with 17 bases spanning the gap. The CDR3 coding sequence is TGTGCCAGCAGCCCGGGATTTTTGGGCGGGGAGACCCAGTACTTC. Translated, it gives CASSPGFLGGETQYF.

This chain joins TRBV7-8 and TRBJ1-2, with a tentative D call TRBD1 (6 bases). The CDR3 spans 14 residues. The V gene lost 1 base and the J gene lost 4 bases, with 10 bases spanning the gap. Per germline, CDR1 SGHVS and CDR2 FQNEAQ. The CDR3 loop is CASSLGQGSYGYTF. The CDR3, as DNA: TGTGCCAGCAGCTTAGGGCAGGGGTCCTATGGCTACACCTTC. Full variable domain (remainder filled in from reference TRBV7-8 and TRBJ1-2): GAGVSQSPRYKVAKRGQDVALRCDPISGHVSLFWYQQALGQGPEFLTYFQNEAQLDKSGLPSDRFFAERPEGSVSTLKIQRTQQEDSAVYLCASSLGQGSYGYTFGSGTRLTVV.